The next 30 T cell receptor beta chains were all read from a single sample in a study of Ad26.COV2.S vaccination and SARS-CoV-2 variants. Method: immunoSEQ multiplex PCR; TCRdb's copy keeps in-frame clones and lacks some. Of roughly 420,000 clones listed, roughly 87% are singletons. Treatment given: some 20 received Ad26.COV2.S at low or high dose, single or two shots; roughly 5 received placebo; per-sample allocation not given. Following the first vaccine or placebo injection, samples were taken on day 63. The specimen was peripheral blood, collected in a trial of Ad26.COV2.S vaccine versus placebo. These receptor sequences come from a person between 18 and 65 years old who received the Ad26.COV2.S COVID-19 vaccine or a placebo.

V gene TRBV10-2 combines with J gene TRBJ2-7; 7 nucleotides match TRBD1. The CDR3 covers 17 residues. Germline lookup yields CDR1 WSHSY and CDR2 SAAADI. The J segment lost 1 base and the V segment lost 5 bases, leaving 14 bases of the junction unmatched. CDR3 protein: CASSQRIGRQGSYEQYV. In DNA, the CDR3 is TGCGCCAGCAGTCAAAGAATAGGGAGACAGGGTTCCTACGAGCAGTACGTC.

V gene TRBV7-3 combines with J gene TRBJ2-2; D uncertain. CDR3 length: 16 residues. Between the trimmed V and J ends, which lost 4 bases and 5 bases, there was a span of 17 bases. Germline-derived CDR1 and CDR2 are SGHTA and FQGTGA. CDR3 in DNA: TGTGCCAGCAGCTCAAACTCCGGCCCTCCTACCGGGGAGCTGTTTTTT. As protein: CASSSNSGPPTGELFF.

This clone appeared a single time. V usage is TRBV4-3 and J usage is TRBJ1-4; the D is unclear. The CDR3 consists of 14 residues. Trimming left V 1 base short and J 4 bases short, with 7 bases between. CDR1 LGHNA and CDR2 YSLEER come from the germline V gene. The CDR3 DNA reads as TGCGCCAGCAGCCAAGCCGGAATTAATGAAAAACTGTTTTTT. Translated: CASSQAGINEKLFF.

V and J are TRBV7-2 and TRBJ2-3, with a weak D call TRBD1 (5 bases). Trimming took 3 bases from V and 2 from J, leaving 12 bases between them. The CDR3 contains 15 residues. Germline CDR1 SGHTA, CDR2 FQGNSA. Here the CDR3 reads CASSLRTSFTDTQYF. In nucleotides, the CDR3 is TGTGCCAGCAGCTTGAGGACATCGTTCACAGATACGCAGTATTTT.

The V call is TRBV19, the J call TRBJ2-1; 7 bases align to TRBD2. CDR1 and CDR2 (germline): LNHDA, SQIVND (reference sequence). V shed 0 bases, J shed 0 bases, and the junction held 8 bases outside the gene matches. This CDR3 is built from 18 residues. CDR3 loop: CASSIESSGPSSYNEQFF. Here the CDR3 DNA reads TGTGCCAGTAGTATAGAGTCTAGCGGTCCGAGCTCCTACAATGAGCAGTTCTTC.

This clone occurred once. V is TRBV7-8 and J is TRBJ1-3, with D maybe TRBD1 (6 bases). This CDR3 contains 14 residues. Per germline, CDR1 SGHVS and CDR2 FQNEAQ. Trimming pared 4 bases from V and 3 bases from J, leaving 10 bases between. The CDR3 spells CASSSRDIGNTIYF. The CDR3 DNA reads TGTGCCAGCAGCTCCCGGGACATTGGAAACACCATATATTTT.

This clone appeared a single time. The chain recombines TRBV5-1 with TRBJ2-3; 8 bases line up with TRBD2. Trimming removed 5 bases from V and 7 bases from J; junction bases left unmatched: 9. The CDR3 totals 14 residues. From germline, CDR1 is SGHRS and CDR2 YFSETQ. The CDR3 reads CASSDPGGLYTQYF. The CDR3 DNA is TGCGCCAGCAGTGATCCGGGGGGGCTTTATACGCAGTATTTT.

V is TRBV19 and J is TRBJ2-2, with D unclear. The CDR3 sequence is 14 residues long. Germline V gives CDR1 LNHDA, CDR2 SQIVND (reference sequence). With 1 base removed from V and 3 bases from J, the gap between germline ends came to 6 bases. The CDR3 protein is CASSIGLHTGELFF. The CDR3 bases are TGTGCCAGTAGTATAGGGCTGCACACCGGGGAGCTGTTTTTT.

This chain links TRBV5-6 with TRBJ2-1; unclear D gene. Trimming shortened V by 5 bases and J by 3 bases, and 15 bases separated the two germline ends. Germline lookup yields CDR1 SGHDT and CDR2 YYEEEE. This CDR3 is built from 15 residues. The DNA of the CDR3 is TGTGCCAGCAGGCAATCCCCACCACTCTACAATGAGCAGTTCTTC. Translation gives CASRQSPPLYNEQFF.

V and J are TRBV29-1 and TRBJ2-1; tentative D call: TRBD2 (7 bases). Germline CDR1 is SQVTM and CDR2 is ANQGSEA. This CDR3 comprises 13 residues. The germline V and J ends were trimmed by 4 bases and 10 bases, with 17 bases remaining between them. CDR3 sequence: CSVGRGAPPEQFF. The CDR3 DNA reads TGCAGCGTTGGCCGGGGGGCCCCTCCAGAGCAGTTCTTC.

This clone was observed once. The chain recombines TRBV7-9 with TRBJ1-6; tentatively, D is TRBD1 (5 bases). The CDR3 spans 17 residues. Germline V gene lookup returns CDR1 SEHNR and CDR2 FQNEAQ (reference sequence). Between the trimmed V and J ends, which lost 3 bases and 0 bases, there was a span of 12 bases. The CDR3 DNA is TGTGCCAGCAGCTTTACCCTGGGGGGCTCCTATAATTCACCCCTCCACTTT. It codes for CASSFTLGGSYNSPLHF.

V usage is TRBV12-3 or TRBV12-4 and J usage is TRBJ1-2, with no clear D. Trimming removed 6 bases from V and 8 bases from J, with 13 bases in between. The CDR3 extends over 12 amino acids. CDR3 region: CASSPRSVGYTF. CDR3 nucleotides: TGTGCCAGCAGCCCGCGGTCGGTCGGCTACACCTTC.

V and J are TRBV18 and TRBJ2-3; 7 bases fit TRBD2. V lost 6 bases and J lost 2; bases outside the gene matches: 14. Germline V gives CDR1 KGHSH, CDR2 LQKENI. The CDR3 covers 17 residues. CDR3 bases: TGTGCCAGCTCGCTGCTCCCCGGCGGGAGCGCCACAGATACGCAGTATTTT. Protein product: CASSLLPGGSATDTQYF.

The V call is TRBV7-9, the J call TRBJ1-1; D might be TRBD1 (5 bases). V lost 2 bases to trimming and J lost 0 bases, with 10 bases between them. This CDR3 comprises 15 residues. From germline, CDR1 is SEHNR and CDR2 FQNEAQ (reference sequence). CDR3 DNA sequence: TGTGCCAGCAGCTTACGGGCAGGGATGAACACTGAAGCTTTCTTT. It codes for CASSLRAGMNTEAFF.

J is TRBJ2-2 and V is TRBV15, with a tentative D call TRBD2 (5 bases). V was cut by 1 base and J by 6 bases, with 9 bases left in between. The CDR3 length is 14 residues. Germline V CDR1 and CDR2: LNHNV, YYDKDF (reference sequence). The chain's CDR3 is CATSRVAGPGELFF. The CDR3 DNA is TGTGCCACCAGCAGAGTGGCGGGTCCCGGGGAGCTGTTTTTT. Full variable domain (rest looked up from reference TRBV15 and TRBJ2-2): DAMVIQNPRYQVTQFGKPVTLSCSQTLNHNVMYWYQQKSSQAPKLLFHYYDKDFNNEADTPDNFQSRRPNTSFCFLDIRSPGLGDTAMYLCATSRVAGPGELFFGEGSRLTVL.

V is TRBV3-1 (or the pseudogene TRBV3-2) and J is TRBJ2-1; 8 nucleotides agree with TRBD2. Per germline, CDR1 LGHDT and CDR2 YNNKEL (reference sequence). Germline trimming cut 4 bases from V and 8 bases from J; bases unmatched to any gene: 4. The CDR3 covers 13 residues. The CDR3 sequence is CASSLGLAHEQFF. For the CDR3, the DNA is TGTGCCAGCAGCCTAGGACTAGCCCATGAGCAGTTCTTC.

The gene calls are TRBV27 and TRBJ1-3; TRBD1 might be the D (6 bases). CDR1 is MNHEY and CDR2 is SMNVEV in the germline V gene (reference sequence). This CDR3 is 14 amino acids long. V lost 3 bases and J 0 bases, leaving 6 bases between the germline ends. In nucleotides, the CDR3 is TGTGCCAGCAGTTTCAGGGGCTCTGGAAACACCATATATTTT. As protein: CASSFRGSGNTIYF.

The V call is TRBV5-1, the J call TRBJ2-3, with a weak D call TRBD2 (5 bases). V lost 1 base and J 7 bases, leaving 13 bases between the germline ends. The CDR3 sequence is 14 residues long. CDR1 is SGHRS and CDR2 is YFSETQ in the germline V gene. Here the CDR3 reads CASSLQHQTNTQYF. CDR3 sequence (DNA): TGCGCCAGCAGCTTGCAACACCAGACTAATACGCAGTATTTT. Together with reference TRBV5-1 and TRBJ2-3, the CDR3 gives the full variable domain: KAGVTQTPRYLIKTRGQQVTLSCSPISGHRSVSWYQQTPGQGLQFLFEYFSETQRNKGNFPGRFSGRQFSNSRSEMNVSTLELGDSALYLCASSLQHQTNTQYFGPGTRLTVL.

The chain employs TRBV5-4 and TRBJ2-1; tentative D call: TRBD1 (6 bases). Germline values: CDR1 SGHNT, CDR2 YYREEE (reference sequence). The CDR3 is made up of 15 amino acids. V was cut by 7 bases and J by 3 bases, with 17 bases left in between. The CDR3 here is CASGNRVPYYNEQFF. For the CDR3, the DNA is TGTGCCAGCGGCAACAGGGTGCCCTACTACAATGAGCAGTTCTTC.

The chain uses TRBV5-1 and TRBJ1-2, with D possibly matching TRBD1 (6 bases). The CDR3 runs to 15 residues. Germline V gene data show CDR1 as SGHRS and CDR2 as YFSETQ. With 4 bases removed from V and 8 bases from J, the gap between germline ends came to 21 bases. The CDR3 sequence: CASSPRMGGGAGYTF. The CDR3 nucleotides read TGCGCCAGCAGCCCTCGTATGGGGGGGGGCGCCGGCTACACCTTC.

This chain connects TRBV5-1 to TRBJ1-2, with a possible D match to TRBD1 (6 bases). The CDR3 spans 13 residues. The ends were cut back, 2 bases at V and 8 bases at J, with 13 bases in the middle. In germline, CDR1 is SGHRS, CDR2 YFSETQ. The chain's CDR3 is CASSLQGTGGYTF. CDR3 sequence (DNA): TGCGCCAGCAGCTTACAGGGAACGGGCGGCTACACCTTC.

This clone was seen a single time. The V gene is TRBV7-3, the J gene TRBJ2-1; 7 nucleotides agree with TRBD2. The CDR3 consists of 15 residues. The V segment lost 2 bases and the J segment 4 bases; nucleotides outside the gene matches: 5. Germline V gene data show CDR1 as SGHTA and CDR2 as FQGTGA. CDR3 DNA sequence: TGTGCCAGCAGCTTAGGGGCGGGGGTGTACAATGAGCAGTTCTTC. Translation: CASSLGAGVYNEQFF.

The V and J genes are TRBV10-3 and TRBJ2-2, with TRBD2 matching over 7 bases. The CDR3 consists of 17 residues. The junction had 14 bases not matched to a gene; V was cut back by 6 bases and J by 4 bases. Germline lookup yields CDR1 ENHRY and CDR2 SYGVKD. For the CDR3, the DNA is TGTGCCATCAGCGAGACGGGGGAGGGCCGCGTCACCGGGGAGCTGTTTTTT. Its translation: CAISETGEGRVTGELFF.

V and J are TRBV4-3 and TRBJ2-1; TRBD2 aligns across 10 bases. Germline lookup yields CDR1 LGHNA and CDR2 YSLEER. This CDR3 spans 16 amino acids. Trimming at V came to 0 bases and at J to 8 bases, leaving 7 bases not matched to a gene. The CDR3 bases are TGCGCCAGCAGCCAAGATCCGCTAGCGGGGGTGGATGAGCAGTTCTTC. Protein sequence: CASSQDPLAGVDEQFF.

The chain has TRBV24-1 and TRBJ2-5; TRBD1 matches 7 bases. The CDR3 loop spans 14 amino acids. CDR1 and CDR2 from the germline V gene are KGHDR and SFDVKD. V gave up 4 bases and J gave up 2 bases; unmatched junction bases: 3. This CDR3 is CATSESGQQETQYF. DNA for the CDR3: TGTGCCACCAGTGAGTCGGGACAGCAAGAGACCCAGTACTTC.

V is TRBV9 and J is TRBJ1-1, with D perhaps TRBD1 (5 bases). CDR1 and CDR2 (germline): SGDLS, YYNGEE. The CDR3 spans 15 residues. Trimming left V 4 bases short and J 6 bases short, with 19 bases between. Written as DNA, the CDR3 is TGTGCCAGCAGCCCCTGGGGACCTTCAGGCGCTGAAGCTTTCTTT. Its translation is CASSPWGPSGAEAFF.

CDR3 loop: CASTPGQGKPQHF. The CDR3 nucleotides are TGTGCCAGCACCCCGGGACAGGGAAAGCCCCAGCATTTT. V and J are TRBV6-1 and TRBJ1-5; 9 nucleotides line up with TRBD1. Losses at the gene ends were 7 bases for V and 8 bases for J; bases not matched to a gene: 6. In germline, CDR1 is MNHNS, CDR2 SASEGT. This CDR3 has 13 amino acids.

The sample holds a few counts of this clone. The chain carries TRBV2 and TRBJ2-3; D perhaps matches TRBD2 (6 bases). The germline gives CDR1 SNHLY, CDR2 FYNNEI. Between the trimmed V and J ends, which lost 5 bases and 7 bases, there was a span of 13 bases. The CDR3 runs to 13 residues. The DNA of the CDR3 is TGTGCCAGCAGTTTCTACCGGGGGTATACGCAGTATTTT. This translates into CASSFYRGYTQYF.

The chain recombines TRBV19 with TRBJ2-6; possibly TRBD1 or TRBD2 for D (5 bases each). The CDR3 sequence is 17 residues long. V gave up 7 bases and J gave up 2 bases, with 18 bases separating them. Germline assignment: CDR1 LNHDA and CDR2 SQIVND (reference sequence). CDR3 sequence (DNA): TGTGCCAGTACCCTCGGGACCGCTCTTCCTGGGGCCAACGTCCTGACTTTC. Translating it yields CASTLGTALPGANVLTF.

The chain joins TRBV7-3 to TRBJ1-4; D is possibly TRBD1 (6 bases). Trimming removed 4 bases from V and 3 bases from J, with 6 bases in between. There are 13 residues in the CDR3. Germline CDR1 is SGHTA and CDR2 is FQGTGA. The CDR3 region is CASSWGPNEKLFF. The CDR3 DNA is TGTGCCAGCAGCTGGGGGCCTAATGAAAAACTGTTTTTT.